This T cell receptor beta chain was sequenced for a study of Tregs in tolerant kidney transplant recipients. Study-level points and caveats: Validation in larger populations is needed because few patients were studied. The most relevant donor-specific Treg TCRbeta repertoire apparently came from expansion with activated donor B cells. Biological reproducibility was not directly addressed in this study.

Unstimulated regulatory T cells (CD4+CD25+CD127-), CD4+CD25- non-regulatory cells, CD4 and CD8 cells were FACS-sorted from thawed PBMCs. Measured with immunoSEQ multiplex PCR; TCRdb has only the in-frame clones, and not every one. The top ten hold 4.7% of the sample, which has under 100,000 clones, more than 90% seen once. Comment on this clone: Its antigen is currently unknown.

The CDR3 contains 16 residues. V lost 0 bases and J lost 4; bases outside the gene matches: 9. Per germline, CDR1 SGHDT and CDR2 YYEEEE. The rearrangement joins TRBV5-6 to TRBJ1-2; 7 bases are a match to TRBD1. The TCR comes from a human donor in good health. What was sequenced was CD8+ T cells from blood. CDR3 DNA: TGTGCCAGCAGCTTGGCCAATGGACAGGCGAGCTATGGCTACACCTTC. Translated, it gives CASSLANGQASYGYTF. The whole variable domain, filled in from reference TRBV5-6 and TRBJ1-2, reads DAGVTQSPTHLIKTRGQQVTLRCSPKSGHDTVSWYQQALGQGPQFIFQYYEEEERQRGNFPDRFSGHQFPNYSSELNVNALLLGDSALYLCASSLANGQASYGYTFGSGTRLTVV.